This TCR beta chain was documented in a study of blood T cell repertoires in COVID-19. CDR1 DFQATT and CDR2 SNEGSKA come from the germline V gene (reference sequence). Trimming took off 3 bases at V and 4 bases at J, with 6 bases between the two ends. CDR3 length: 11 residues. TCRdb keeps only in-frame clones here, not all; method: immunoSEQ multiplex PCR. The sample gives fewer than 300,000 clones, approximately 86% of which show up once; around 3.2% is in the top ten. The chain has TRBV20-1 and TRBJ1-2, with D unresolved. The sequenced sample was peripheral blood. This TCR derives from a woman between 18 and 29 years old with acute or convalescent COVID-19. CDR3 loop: CSASQAYGYTF. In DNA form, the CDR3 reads TGCAGTGCTAGCCAGGCCTATGGCTACACCTTC.